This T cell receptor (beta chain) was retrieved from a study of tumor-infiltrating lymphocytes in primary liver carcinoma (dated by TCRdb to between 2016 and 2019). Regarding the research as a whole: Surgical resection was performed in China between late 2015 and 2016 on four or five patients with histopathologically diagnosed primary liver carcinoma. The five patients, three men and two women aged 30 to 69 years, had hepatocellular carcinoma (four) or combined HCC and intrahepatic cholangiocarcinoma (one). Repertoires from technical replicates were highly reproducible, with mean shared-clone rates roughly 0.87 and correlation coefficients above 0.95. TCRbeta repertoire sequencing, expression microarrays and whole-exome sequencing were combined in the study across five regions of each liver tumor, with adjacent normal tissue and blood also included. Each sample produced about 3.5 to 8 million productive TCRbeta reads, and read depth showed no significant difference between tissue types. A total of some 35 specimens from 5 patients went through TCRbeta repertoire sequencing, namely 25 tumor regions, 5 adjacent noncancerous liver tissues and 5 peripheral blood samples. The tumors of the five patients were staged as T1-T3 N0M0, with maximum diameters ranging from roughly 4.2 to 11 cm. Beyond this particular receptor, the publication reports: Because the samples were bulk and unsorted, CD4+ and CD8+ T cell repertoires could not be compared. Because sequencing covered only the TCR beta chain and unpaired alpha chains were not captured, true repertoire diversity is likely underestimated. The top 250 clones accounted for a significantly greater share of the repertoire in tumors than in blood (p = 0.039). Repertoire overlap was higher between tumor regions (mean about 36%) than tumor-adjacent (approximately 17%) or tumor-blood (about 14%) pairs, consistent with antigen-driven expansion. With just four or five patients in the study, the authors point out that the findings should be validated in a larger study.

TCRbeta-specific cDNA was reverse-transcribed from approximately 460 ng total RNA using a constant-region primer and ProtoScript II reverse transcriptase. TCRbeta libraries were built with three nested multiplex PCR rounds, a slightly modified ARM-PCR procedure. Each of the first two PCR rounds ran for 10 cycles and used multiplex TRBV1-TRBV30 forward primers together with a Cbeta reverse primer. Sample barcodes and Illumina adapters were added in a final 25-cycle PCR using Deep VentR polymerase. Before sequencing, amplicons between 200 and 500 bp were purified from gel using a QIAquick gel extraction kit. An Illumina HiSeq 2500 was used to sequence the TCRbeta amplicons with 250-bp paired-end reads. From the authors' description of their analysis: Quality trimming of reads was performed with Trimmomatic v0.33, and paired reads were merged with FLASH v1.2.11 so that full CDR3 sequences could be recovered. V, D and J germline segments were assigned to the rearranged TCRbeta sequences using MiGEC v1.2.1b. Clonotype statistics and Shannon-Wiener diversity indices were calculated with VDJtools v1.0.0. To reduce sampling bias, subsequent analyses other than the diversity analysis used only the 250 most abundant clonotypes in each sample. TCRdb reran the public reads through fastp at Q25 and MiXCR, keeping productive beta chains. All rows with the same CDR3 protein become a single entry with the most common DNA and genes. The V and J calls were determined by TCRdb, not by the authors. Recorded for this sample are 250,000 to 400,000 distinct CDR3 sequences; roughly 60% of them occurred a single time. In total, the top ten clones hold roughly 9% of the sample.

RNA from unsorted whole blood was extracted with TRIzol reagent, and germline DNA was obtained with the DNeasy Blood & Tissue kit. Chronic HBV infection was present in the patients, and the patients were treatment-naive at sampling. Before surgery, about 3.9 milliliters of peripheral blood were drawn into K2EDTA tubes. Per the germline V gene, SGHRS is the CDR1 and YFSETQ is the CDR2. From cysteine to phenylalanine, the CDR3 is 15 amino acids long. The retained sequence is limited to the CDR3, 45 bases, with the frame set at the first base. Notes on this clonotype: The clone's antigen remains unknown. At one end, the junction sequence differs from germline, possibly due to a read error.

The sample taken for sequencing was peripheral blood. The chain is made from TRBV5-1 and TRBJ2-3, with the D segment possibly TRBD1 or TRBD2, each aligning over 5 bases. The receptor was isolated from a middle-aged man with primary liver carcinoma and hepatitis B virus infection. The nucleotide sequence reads TGCGCCAGCAGCCCCTGGGGGAGCAGCACAGATAGGCAGTATTTT. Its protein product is CASSPWGSSTDRQYF.